A single sample is the source of the 18 T cell receptor beta chains below, sequenced in a study of Graves' ophthalmopathy and Graves' hyperthyroidism. CDR3 regions of TCR beta were amplified from RNA transcripts. The first-round RT-PCR employed HTBI primers together with the Qiagen OneStep RT-PCR kit. A multiplex PCR was then performed as the second round. TCRdb fed the multiplex PCR reads into MiXCR, producing one record per CDR3 protein. Of about 480,000 distinct CDR3 sequences listed, about 15% are singletons. The sequenced material came from blood. Source of these receptors: a woman aged 30 to 39 with Graves' ophthalmopathy.

Remarks on this clonotype: This could be a read error, since a much larger clone is one nucleotide away. The chain employs TRBV6-1 and TRBJ1-1; D not resolved. V lost 5 bases to trimming and J lost 4 bases, with 11 bases between them. Germline values: CDR1 MNHNS, CDR2 SASEGT. This CDR3 has 13 residues. CDR3 residues: CASSYDAFTEAFF. DNA of the CDR3: TGTGCCAGCAGTTATGACGCTTTCACTGAAGCTTTCTTT.

Only a few counts were recorded for this clonotype. The chain is built from TRBV9 and TRBJ1-5; 9 bases are shared with TRBD1. This CDR3 region has 15 residues. From germline, CDR1 is SGDLS and CDR2 YYNGEE. Trimming at V came to 4 bases and at J to 5 bases, leaving 7 bases not matched to a gene. This CDR3 reads CASSFTGGWDQPQHF. In nucleotides, the CDR3 is TGTGCCAGCAGCTTTACAGGGGGCTGGGATCAGCCCCAGCATTTT.

This clonotype was counted many times. V is TRBV6-1 and J is TRBJ2-7; a possible D gene is TRBD2 (5 bases). With 2 bases removed from V and 6 bases from J, the gap between germline ends came to 8 bases. This CDR3 is 12 amino acids long. Germline-derived CDR1 and CDR2 are MNHNS and SASEGT. CDR3 DNA sequence: TGTGCCAGCAGTGAAAACGGGATCGAGCAGTACTTC. Translation gives CASSENGIEQYF.

This clonotype has more than one count but fewer than ten. The chain recombines TRBV12-3 or TRBV12-4 with TRBJ1-1; 7 positions match TRBD1. V lost 3 bases and J lost 2; bases outside the gene matches: 9. The CDR3 is 16 residues long. Here the CDR3 DNA reads TGTGCCAGCAGTTTCAGGGGGGGGAGTGGAAACACTGAAGCTTTCTTT. Translation gives CASSFRGGSGNTEAFF.

The rearrangement uses TRBV2 and TRBJ2-7, with 10 positions matching TRBD2. This CDR3 is built from 15 residues. After removal of 4 bases from V and 7 bases from J, the junction contained 10 bases not matched to a gene. Germline CDR1 reads SNHLY; CDR2 reads FYNNEI. The CDR3 protein is CASSATSGSSGEQYF. The CDR3 region has the DNA TGTGCCAGCAGTGCGACTAGCGGGTCTTCCGGGGAGCAGTACTTC. Complete variable domain (other parts from reference TRBV2 and TRBJ2-7): EPEVTQTPSHQVTQMGQEVILRCVPISNHLYFYWYRQILGQKVEFLVSFYNNEISEKSEIFDDQFSVERPDGSNFTLKIRSTKLEDSAMYFCASSATSGSSGEQYFGPGTRLTVT.

The rearrangement joins TRBV27 to TRBJ1-1; D uncertain. This CDR3 has 13 residues. Germline assignment: CDR1 MNHEY and CDR2 SMNVEV (reference sequence). Trimming removed 5 bases at V and 3 bases at J, with 10 bases between. CDR3 DNA: TGTGCCAGCAGTATTCGAGAGGACACTGAAGCTTTCTTT. This gives the protein CASSIREDTEAFF.

This clonotype has ten or more counts. DNA of the CDR3: TGTGCCAGCAGTTTTCTCAGCGGGACTTACGAGCAGTACTTC. Translation gives CASSFLSGTYEQYF. The chain combines TRBV27 with TRBJ2-7; 7 nucleotides agree with TRBD2. CDR1 is MNHEY, CDR2 SMNVEV, per germline (reference sequence). The CDR3 has 14 residues. J lost 4 bases, V lost 3 bases, and 6 bases had no gene match.

The rearrangement links TRBV6-2 or TRBV6-3 to TRBJ1-6; possibly TRBD1 for D (5 bases). V lost 7 bases to trimming and J lost 8 bases, with 15 bases between them. Germline V CDR1 and CDR2: MNHEY, SVGEGT. CDR3 size: 14 residues. DNA of the CDR3: TGTGCCAGCAAGGACGGCAGGGAATATTCACCCCTCCACTTT. Translation gives CASKDGREYSPLHF.

This clonotype was seen ten or more times. V usage is TRBV28 and J usage is TRBJ2-7; weak D call: TRBD2 (5 bases). The CDR3 runs to 13 residues. Trimming removed 3 bases from V and 4 bases from J, with 10 bases in between. Per the germline V gene, CDR1 is MDHEN and CDR2 is SYDVKM. As DNA, the CDR3 is TGTGCCAGCAGTTTGACTATTTCATACGAGCAGTACTTC. Amino acid sequence: CASSLTISYEQYF.

This clonotype was counted at least ten times. V is TRBV30 and J is TRBJ1-1, with a weak D call TRBD1 (5 bases). Trimming cost V 0 bases and J 3 bases, with 5 bases left between them. In germline, CDR1 is GTSNPN, CDR2 SVGIG (reference sequence). The CDR3 runs to 12 residues. The CDR3, as DNA: TGTGCCTGGAGTGTAGGGGACACTGAAGCTTTCTTT. Protein: CAWSVGDTEAFF.

Ten or more counts support this clonotype. The gene calls are TRBV6-5 and TRBJ1-1; 7 nucleotides align to TRBD1. The CDR3 has 14 residues. CDR1 and CDR2 (germline): MNHEY, SVGAGI. Losses at the gene ends were 0 bases for V and 8 bases for J; bases not matched to a gene: 6. This chain's CDR3 is CASSYSGTETEAFF. The CDR3 DNA follows: TGTGCCAGCAGTTACTCGGGGACAGAAACAGAAGCTTTCTTT.

V is TRBV28 and J is TRBJ1-1; 7 bases fit TRBD1. Germline values: CDR1 MDHEN, CDR2 SYDVKM. V shed 7 bases, J shed 8 bases, and the junction held 4 bases outside the gene matches. The CDR3 contains 11 residues. CDR3 nucleotide sequence: TGTGCCAGCAACTACAGGGGAGAAGCTTTCTTT. Translating it yields CASNYRGEAFF.

The table lists this clonotype with many counts. The V gene is TRBV28, the J gene TRBJ1-3; D gene unclear. Trimming shortened V by 3 bases and J by 2 bases, and 8 bases separated the two germline ends. The CDR3 is 14 amino acids. Germline V CDR1 and CDR2: MDHEN, SYDVKM. The CDR3 nucleotides are TGTGCCAGCAGTTTTCGGGGAACTGGAAACACCATATATTTT. It is translated as CASSFRGTGNTIYF.

This clonotype was found many times. V is TRBV27 and J is TRBJ2-7; D not resolved. This CDR3 spans 12 amino acids. Trimming stripped 2 bases from V and 6 bases from J, with 8 bases between. Germline assignment: CDR1 MNHEY and CDR2 SMNVEV (reference sequence). The CDR3 DNA follows: TGTGCCAGCAGTTTACATGGCGGCGAGCAGTACTTC. Its protein is CASSLHGGEQYF.

Ten or more counts support this clonotype. This chain connects TRBV6-5 to TRBJ2-3, with TRBD2 identical over 8 bases. The CDR3 is 15 residues long. CDR1 is MNHEY and CDR2 is SVGAGI in the germline V gene. V gave up 3 bases and J gave up 4 bases; unmatched junction bases: 6. The CDR3 DNA follows: TGTGCCAGCAGTTATCGTAGCGGGGTTCCAGATACGCAGTATTTT. Protein: CASSYRSGVPDTQYF.

In this sample, this clonotype turned up many times. In DNA, the CDR3 is TGTGCCAGCAGTGATGGGGCAGGGGGCACTAACTATGGCTACACCTTC. Its translation: CASSDGAGGTNYGYTF. The chain couples TRBV2 to TRBJ1-2, with TRBD1 matching 8 bases. The V gene's germline CDR1 is SNHLY and CDR2 FYNNEI. The length of the CDR3 is 16 residues. V shed 3 bases and J 0 bases; nucleotides not matched to a gene: 6.

This clonotype was observed at least ten times. The rearrangement links TRBV28 to TRBJ2-5; 8 bases map to TRBD1. CDR1 is MDHEN and CDR2 is SYDVKM in the germline V gene. The CDR3 runs 14 residues. The J segment lost 5 bases and the V segment lost 5 bases, leaving 7 bases of the junction unmatched. The CDR3 nucleotides read TGTGCCAGCAGTACGGACAGGGTGGGGGAGACCCAGTACTTC. It is translated as CASSTDRVGETQYF.

CDR3 loop: CASDGTSGRIYNEQFF. The CDR3 DNA sequence: TGTGCCAGCGACGGGACTAGCGGGAGGATCTACAATGAGCAGTTCTTC. The rearrangement joins TRBV6-1 to TRBJ2-1; TRBD2 aligns across 15 bases. J gave up 3 bases and V 8 bases, and 5 bases lay outside the gene matches. Germline loops: CDR1 MNHNS, CDR2 SASEGT. This CDR3 spans 16 amino acids.